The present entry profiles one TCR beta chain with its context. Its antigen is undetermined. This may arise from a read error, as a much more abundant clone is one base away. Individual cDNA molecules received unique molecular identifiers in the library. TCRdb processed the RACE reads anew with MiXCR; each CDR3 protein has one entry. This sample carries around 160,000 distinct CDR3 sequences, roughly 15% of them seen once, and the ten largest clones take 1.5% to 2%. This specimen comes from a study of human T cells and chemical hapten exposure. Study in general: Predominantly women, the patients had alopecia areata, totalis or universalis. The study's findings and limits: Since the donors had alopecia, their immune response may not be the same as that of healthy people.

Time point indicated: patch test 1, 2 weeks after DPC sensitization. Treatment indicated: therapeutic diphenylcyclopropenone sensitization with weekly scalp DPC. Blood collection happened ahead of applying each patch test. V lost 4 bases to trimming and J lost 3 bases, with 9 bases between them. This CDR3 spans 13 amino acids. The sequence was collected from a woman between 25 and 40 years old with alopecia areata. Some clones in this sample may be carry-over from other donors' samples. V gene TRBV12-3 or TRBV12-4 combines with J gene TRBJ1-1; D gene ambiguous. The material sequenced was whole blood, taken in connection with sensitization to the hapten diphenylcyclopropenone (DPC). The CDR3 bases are TGTGCCAGCAGTTCCGTTGCGTACACTGAAGCTTTCTTT. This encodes CASSSVAYTEAFF.